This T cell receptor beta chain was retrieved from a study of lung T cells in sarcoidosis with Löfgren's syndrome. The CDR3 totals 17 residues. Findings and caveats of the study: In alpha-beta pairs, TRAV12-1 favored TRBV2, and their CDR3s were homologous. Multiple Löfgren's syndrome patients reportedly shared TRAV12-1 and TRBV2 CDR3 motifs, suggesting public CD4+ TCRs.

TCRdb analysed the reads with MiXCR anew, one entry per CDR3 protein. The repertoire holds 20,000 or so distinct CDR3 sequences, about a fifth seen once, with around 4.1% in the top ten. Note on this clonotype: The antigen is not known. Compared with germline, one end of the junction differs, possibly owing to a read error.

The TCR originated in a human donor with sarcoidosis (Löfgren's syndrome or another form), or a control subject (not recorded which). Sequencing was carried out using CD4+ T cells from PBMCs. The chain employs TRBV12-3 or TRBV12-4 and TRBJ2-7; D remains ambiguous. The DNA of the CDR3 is TGTGCCGGCAGTTTAGGATCGACACTTGCGAGCTTCTACGAGCAGTACTTC. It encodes CAGSLGSTLASFYEQYF.